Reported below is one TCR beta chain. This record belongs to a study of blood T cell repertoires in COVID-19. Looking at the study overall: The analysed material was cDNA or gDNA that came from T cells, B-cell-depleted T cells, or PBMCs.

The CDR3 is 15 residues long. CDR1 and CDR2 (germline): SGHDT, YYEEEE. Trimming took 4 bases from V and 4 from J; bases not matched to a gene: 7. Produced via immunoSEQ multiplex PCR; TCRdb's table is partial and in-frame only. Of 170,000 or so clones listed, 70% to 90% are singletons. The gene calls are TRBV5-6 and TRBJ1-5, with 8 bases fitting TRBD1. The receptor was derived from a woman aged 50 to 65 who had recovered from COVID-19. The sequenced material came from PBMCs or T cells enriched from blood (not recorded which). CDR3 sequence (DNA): TGTGCCAGCAGCCCGACAGGGGCAGGGAATCAGCCCCAGCATTTT. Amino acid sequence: CASSPTGAGNQPQHF.